This T cell receptor (beta chain) was profiled in a study of breast tumors, draining lymph nodes, adjacent tissues. Notes on the study in general: Tumor TCR diversity was below lymph nodes but above nontumor tissue. Luminal-like breast cancer showed significantly higher tumor–nontumor repertoire similarity than basal-like.

Germline V gives CDR1 DFQATT, CDR2 SNEGSKA (reference sequence). This CDR3 is 14 amino acids long. TCRdb analysed the multiplex PCR reads with MiXCR anew, one entry per CDR3 protein. The sample holds approximately 150,000 distinct CDR3 sequences, about 31% seen once. Breast cancer patients provided tissue from their axillary draining lymph nodes. This clonotype came up a few times. Its antigen is not known. Given a much more abundant clone one base away, this may be a read error. The TCR sequence derives from a female donor with breast cancer. Some clones in this sample may be carry-over from other donors' samples. The sequenced sample consisted of axillary lymph node tissue. V and J are TRBV20-1 and TRBJ2-7; 7 bases fit TRBD1. CDR3 residues: CSAQGQLLSSEQYF. Here the CDR3 DNA reads TGCAGTGCCCAGGGACAGCTCCTCTCCTCCGAGCAGTACTTC.